The 16 T cell receptor beta chains given below trace back to one sample, sequenced in a study of response to subunit inactivated influenza vaccine (dated by TCRdb to the late 2010s). Libraries were built with RT-PCR. Reads for this sample came from an Illumina HiSeq 2500. TCRdb reprocessing: public reads trimmed at Q25 with fastp, clones called with MiXCR, in-frame beta chains kept. When rows share a CDR3 protein, they turn into one entry using the most common DNA and genes. The table for this sample lists 500,000 to 600,000 distinct CDR3 sequences; 6% to 9% of them were counted only once. The ten most abundant clones make up 13% of the sample. Sample: PBMCs from blood, taken approximately 25 months after vaccination. All receptors derive from a man between 45 and 75 years old who received an inactivated influenza vaccine. Donor details come from another sample of the same person, matched by shared clones.

In its sample, this clonotype was seen a few times. J is TRBJ1-4 and V is TRBV2; 9 nucleotides match TRBD1. The CDR3 covers 15 residues. J gave up 4 bases and V 4 bases, and 4 bases lay outside the gene matches. Germline V gives CDR1 SNHLY, CDR2 FYNNEI. The DNA for the CDR3 is TGTGCCAGCAGTGGGGGACAGGGCCTTAATGAAAAACTGTTTTTT. Translation gives CASSGGQGLNEKLFF.

Only a few counts were recorded for this clonotype. The chain links TRBV10-1 to TRBJ2-7; 10 bases line up with TRBD2. Trimming cost V 0 bases and J 7 bases; bases outside gene matches: 9. Germline lookup yields CDR1 WNHNN and CDR2 SYGVQD (reference sequence). This CDR3 is 16 amino acids long. CDR3 sequence: CASSESSGGPSREQYF. CDR3 bases: TGCGCCAGCAGTGAGTCTAGCGGGGGGCCCTCCCGGGAGCAGTACTTC.

This clonotype was picked up a small number of times. This sequence joins TRBV25-1 and TRBJ1-3, with D uncertain. This CDR3 region has 14 residues. V lost 0 bases and J lost 0, with 3 bases in between. From germline, CDR1 is MGHDK and CDR2 SYGVNS. CDR3 bases: TGTGCCAGCAGTGAATATTCCTCTGGAAACACCATATATTTT. Protein: CASSEYSSGNTIYF.

This clonotype was observed a handful of times. The chain carries TRBV19 and TRBJ2-4, with TRBD1 matching 7 bases. The germline V gene has CDR1 LNHDA and CDR2 SQIVND (reference sequence). Germline trimming cut 6 bases from V and 8 bases from J; bases unmatched to any gene: 7. The CDR3 loop spans 13 amino acids. The CDR3 here is CASRRQGDDIQYF. The CDR3 DNA is TGTGCCAGTAGGAGACAGGGAGATGACATTCAGTACTTC.

This clonotype was observed at least ten times. This chain joins TRBV6-1 and TRBJ1-1, with a possible D match to TRBD1 (6 bases). CDR3 length: 13 residues. Germline loops: CDR1 MNHNS, CDR2 SASEGT. The germline V and J ends were trimmed by 5 bases and 9 bases, with 16 bases remaining between them. CDR3 residues: CASSPGQPLKAFF. The CDR3, as DNA: TGTGCCAGCAGTCCCGGACAGCCCCTCAAAGCTTTCTTT.

There are a few counts of this clonotype. The J gene is TRBJ2-1, the V gene TRBV11-2; 14 bases match TRBD2. Trimming cost V 1 base and J 8 bases; bases outside gene matches: 4. The CDR3 sequence is 16 residues long. The germline V gene encodes CDR1 SGHAT and CDR2 FQNNGV. CDR3 amino acids: CASSLVATSGRDEQFF. As DNA, the CDR3 is TGTGCCAGCAGCTTAGTGGCGACTAGCGGGAGGGATGAGCAGTTCTTC.

This clonotype was counted between two and nine times. CDR3 sequence: CASSLFGQGGPGELFF. In DNA, the CDR3 is TGCGCCAGCAGCTTGTTCGGACAGGGAGGCCCCGGGGAGCTGTTTTTT. The V call is TRBV5-1, the J call TRBJ2-2; 8 nucleotides align to TRBD1. This CDR3 contains 16 residues. The V gene end was trimmed by 1 base and the J gene end by 6 bases; junction bases not matched to a gene: 8. Germline V CDR1 and CDR2: SGHRS, YFSETQ.

In its sample, this clonotype was seen a few times. V gene TRBV6-5 combines with J gene TRBJ2-5; D might be TRBD1 (7 bases). CDR3 length equals 13 residues. The germline V and J ends were trimmed by 2 bases and 7 bases, with 11 bases remaining between them. Germline V gives CDR1 MNHEY, CDR2 SVGAGI. CDR3 residues: CASSYGQGGTQYF. In DNA, the CDR3 is TGTGCCAGCAGTTACGGCCAGGGGGGGACCCAGTACTTC.

This chain connects TRBV5-6 to TRBJ1-2, with 8 bases that match TRBD1. Looked up from germline, CDR1 is SGHDT and CDR2 is YYEEEE. The CDR3 runs to 15 residues. Losses at the gene ends were 4 bases for V and 2 bases for J; bases not matched to a gene: 7. The CDR3 DNA sequence: TGTGCCAGCAGCCCACCTCGGACAGGGAACTATGGCTACACCTTC. Encoded protein: CASSPPRTGNYGYTF.

The count of this clonotype is one. The chain employs TRBV20-1 and TRBJ2-1; 8 bases match TRBD2. CDR1 DFQATT and CDR2 SNEGSKA come from the germline V gene (reference sequence). Trimming at V came to 3 bases and at J to 3 bases, leaving 1 base not matched to a gene. This CDR3 is built from 13 residues. The CDR3 coding sequence is TGCAGTGCTAGGGGACTAGACTACAATGAGCAGTTCTTC. Its translation: CSARGLDYNEQFF.

This clonotype was recorded a few times. V and J are TRBV7-8 and TRBJ2-3, with a possible D match to TRBD1 (5 bases). From germline, CDR1 is SGHVS and CDR2 FQNEAQ. V was cut by 3 bases and J by 5 bases, with 9 bases left in between. The CDR3 sequence is 13 residues long. CDR3 coding DNA: TGTGCCAGCAGCTTCCAGGGTGGAGATACGCAGTATTTT. Encoded protein: CASSFQGGDTQYF.

In its sample, this clonotype was seen many times. This chain uses TRBV20-1 with TRBJ2-1; TRBD2 is a possible D gene (5 bases). The CDR3 covers 15 residues. Per germline, CDR1 DFQATT and CDR2 SNEGSKA (reference sequence). The germline V and J ends were trimmed by 3 bases and 7 bases, with 19 bases remaining between them. The CDR3: CSASPPSLVWNEQFF. The CDR3 coding sequence is TGCAGTGCTAGCCCCCCTTCACTAGTGTGGAATGAGCAGTTCTTC.

The sample holds many counts of this clonotype. The genes are TRBV7-3 and TRBJ2-1; a weak D match, TRBD1 (6 bases). This CDR3 is built from 14 residues. V gave up 5 bases and J gave up 7 bases, with 15 bases separating them. The germline V gene has CDR1 SGHTA and CDR2 FQGTGA. The CDR3 is CASSPSQGQNEQFF. For the CDR3, the DNA is TGTGCCAGCAGCCCGTCCCAGGGGCAGAATGAGCAGTTCTTC. The variable domain in full, completed from reference TRBV7-3 and TRBJ2-1, reads GAGVSQTPSNKVTEKGKYVELRCDPISGHTALYWYRQSLGQGPEFLIYFQGTGAADDSGLPNDRFFAVRPEGSVSTLKIQRTERGDSAVYLCASSPSQGQNEQFFGPGTRLTVL.

At least ten counts were recorded for this clonotype. The chain carries TRBV7-8 and TRBJ2-5; D might be TRBD1 (5 bases). The CDR3 totals 18 residues. Trimming left V 4 bases short and J 0 bases short, with 21 bases between. Germline V gene sequence: CDR1 SGHVS, CDR2 FQNEAQ. The CDR3 DNA is TGTGCCAGCAGCTCACTAACCGAAAAGACAGAGAACCAAGAGACCCAGTACTTC. Translation gives CASSSLTEKTENQETQYF.

As regards this clonotype: One end of the junction does not line up with germline, which may come from a read error. The CDR3 protein is CAISEGLAGGASTDTQYF. Written as DNA, the CDR3 is TGTGCCATCAGTGAAGGGCTAGCGGGAGGGGCAAGCACAGATACGCAGTATTTT. The chain employs TRBV6-1 and TRBJ2-3, with 12 bases lining up with TRBD2. The germline CDR1 and CDR2 sequences are MNHNS and SASEGT. This CDR3 has 18 residues.

This clonotype was picked up a small number of times. The rearrangement links TRBV15 to TRBJ1-1; maybe TRBD1 (5 bases). The CDR3 is made up of 15 amino acids. CDR1 is LNHNV and CDR2 is YYDKDF in the germline V gene (reference sequence). The germline V and J ends were trimmed by 1 base and 4 bases, with 13 bases remaining between them. The CDR3 nucleotides are TGTGCCACCAGCAGAGGTGGGGGGGGAGGCACTGAAGCTTTCTTT. This encodes CATSRGGGGGTEAFF.